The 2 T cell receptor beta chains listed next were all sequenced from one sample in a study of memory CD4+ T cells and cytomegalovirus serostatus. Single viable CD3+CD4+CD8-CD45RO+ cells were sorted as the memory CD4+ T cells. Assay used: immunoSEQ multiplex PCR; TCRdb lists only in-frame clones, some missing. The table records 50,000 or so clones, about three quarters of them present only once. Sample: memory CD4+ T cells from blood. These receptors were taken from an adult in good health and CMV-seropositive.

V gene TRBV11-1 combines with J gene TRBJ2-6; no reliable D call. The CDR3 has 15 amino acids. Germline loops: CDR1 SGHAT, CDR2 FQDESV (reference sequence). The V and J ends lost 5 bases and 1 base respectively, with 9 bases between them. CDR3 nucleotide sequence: TGTGCCAGCAGCCATCGAAGGTCTGGGGCCAACGTCCTGACTTTC. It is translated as CASSHRRSGANVLTF. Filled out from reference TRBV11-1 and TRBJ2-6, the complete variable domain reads EAEVAQSPRYKITEKSQAVAFWCDPISGHATLYWYRQILGQGPELLVQFQDESVVDDSQLPKDRFSAERLKGVDSTLKIQPAELGDSAMYLCASSHRRSGANVLTFGAGSRLTVL.

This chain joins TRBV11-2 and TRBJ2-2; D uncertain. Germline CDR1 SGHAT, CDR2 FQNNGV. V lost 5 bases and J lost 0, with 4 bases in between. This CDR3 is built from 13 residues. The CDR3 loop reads CASSKTNTGELFF. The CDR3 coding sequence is TGTGCCAGCAGCAAAACGAACACCGGGGAGCTGTTTTTT.